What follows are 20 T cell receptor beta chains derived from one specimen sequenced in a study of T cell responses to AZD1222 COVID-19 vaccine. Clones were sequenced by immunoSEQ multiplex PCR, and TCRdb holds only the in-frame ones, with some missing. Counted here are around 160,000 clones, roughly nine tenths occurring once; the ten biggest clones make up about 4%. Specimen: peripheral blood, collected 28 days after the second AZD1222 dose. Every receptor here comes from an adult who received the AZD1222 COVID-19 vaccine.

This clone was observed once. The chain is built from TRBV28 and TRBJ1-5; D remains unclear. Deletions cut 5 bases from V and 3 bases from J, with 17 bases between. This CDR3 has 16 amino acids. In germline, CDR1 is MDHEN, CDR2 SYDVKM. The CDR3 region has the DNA TGTGCCAGCAGTCTACCGACAAATGTTGTCAATCAGCCCCAGCATTTT. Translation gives CASSLPTNVVNQPQHF. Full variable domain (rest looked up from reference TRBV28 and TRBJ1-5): DVKVTQSSRYLVKRTGEKVFLECVQDMDHENMFWYRQDPGLGLRLIYFSYDVKMKEKGDIPEGYSVSREKKERFSLILESASTNQTSMYLCASSLPTNVVNQPQHFGDGTRLSIL.

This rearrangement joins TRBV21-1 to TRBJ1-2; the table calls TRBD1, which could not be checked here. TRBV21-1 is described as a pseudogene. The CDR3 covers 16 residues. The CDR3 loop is CASSEGTLGIFYGYTF. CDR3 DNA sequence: TGTGCCAGCAGCGAGGGGACACTTGGGATATTTTATGGCTACACCTTC.

CDR3 DNA sequence: TGCGCCAGCAGCTTGGCTGGGGATTGGGGCTACACCTTC. It encodes CASSLAGDWGYTF. The gene calls are TRBV5-1 and TRBJ1-2; the D is unclear. The germline V gene has CDR1 SGHRS and CDR2 YFSETQ. The CDR3 sequence is 13 residues long. The V and J ends lost 0 bases and 8 bases respectively, with 11 bases between them.

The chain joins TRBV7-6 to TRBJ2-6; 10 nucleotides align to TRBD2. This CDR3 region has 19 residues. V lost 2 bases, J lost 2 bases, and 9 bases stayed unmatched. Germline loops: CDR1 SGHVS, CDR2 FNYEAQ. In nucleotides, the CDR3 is TGTGCCAGCAGCTTACGGGCTAGCGGGGGAGCTACTGGGGCCAACGTCCTGACTTTC. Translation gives CASSLRASGGATGANVLTF.

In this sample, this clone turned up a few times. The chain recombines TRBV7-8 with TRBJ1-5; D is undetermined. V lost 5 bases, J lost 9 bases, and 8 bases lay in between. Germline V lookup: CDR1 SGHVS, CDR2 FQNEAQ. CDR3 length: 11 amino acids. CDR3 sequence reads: CASSPRPPQHF. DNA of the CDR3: TGTGCCAGCAGCCCACGGCCGCCCCAGCATTTT.

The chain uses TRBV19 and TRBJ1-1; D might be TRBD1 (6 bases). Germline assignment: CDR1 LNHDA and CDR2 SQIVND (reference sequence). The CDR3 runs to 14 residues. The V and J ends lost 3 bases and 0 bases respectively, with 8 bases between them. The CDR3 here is CASSIGGVNTEAFF. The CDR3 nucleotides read TGTGCCAGTAGTATTGGGGGCGTGAACACTGAAGCTTTCTTT.

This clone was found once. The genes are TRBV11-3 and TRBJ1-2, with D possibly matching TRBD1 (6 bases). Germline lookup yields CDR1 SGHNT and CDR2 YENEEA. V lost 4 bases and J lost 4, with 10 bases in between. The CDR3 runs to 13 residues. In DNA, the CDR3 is TGTGCCAGCAGCTCCACAGGGATCTATGGCTACACCTTC. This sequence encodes CASSSTGIYGYTF.

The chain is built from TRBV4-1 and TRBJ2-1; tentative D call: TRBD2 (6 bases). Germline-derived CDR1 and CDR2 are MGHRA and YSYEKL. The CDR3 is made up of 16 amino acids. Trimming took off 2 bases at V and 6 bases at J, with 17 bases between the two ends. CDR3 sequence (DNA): TGCGCCAGCAGCCAACTGGTCCGGGAGTTTTCCAATGAGCAGTTCTTC. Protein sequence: CASSQLVREFSNEQFF.

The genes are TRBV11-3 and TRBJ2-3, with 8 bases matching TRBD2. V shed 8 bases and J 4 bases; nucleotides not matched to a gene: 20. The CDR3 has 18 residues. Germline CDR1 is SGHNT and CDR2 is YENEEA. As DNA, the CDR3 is TGTGCCAGCTTGGAGGGGTATCTAGCGGGCCAGCCCCCAGATACGCAGTATTTT. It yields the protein CASLEGYLAGQPPDTQYF.

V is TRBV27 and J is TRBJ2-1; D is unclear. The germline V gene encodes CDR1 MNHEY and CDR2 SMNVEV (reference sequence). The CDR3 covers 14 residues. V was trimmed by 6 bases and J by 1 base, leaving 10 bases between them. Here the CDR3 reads CASRPRLSYNEQFF. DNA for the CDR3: TGTGCCAGCAGGCCCAGGCTATCCTACAATGAGCAGTTCTTC.

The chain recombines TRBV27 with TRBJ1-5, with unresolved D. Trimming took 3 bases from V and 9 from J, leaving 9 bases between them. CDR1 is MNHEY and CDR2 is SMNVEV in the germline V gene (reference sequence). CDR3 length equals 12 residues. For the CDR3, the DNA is TGTGCCAGCAGTTTCCTCCCGGGGCCCCAGCATTTT. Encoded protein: CASSFLPGPQHF.

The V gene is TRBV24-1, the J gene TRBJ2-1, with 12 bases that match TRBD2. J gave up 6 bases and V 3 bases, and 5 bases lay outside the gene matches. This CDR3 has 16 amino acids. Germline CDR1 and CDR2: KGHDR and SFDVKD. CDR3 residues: CATSDPTSGGTNEQFF. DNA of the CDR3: TGTGCCACCAGTGATCCAACTAGCGGGGGGACCAATGAGCAGTTCTTC.

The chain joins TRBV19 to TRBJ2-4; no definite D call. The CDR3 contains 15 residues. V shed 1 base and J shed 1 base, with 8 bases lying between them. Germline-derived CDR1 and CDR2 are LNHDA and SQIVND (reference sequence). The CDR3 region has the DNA TGTGCCAGTAGTATAGGCCCAACGGCCAAAAACATTCAGTACTTC. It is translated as CASSIGPTAKNIQYF.

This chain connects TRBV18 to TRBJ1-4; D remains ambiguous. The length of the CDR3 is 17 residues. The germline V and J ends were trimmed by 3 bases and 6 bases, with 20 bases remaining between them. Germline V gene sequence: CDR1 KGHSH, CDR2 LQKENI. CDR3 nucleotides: TGTGCCAGCTCACCGCGGCCCAACCGGGATGGGGATGAAAAACTGTTTTTT. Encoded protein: CASSPRPNRDGDEKLFF.

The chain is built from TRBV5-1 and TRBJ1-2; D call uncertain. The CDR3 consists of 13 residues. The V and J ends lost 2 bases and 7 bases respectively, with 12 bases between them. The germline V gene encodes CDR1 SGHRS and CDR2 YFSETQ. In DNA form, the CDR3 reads TGCGCCAGCAGCTTTGGACTGTCGAGTGGCTACACCTTC. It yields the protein CASSFGLSSGYTF. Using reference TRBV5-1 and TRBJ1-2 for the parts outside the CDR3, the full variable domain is KAGVTQTPRYLIKTRGQQVTLSCSPISGHRSVSWYQQTPGQGLQFLFEYFSETQRNKGNFPGRFSGRQFSNSRSEMNVSTLELGDSALYLCASSFGLSSGYTFGSGTRLTVV.

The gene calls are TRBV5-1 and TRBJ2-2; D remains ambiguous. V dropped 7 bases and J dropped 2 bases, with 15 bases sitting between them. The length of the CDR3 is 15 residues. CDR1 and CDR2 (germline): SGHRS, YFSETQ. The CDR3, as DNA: TGCGCCAGCCAGAGTGTGGCAGAAAACACCGGGGAGCTGTTTTTT. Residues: CASQSVAENTGELFF.

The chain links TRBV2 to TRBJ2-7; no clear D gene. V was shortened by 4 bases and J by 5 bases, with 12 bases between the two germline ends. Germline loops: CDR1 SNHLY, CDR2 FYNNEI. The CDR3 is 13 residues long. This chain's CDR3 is CASSALGFDEQYF. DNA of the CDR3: TGTGCCAGCAGTGCTCTTGGCTTCGACGAGCAGTACTTC.

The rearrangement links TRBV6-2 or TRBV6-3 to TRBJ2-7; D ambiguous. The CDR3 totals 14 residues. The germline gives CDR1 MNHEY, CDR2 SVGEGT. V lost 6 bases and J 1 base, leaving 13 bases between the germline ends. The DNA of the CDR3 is TGTGCCAGCAGCTTACCCGTCCTATCCTACGAGCAGTACTTC. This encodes CASSLPVLSYEQYF.

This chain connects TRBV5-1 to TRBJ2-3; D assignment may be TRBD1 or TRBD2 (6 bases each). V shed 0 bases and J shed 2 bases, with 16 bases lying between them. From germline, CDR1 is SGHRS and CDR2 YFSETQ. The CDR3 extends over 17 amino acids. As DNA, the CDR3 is TGCGCCAGCAGCTTGGGTGGGGGGCTCGCCTACACAGATACGCAGTATTTT. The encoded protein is CASSLGGGLAYTDTQYF.

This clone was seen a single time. CDR3 sequence (DNA): TGTGCCAGCACCCCCACAGATTATAGCAATCAGCCCCAGCATTTT. This sequence encodes CASTPTDYSNQPQHF. The chain links TRBV6-2 or TRBV6-3 to TRBJ1-5; D gene uncertain. Germline V gene data show CDR1 as MNHEY and CDR2 as SVGEGT. V gave up 7 bases and J gave up 0 bases, with 13 bases separating them. CDR3 length equals 15 residues.